Each of the 25 T cell receptor beta chains below was sequenced from the same sample in a study of neurological immune-mediated disorders. Each CDR3 protein gets one entry after TCRdb re-called the 5' RACE reads with MiXCR. Of 14,000 or so distinct CDR3 sequences in the sample, 13% were seen once. The material sequenced was CD8+ T cells from blood. These receptors were collected from a female donor with HTLV-1-associated myelopathy (HAM/TSP).

This clonotype appeared many times. The chain couples TRBV6-2 or TRBV6-3 to TRBJ2-4, with D possibly being TRBD1 (6 bases). Germline CDR1 and CDR2: MNHEY and SVGEGT. This CDR3 region has 14 residues. Trimming removed 8 bases at V and 1 base at J, with 12 bases between. DNA of the CDR3: TGTGCCAGCGGATACCAGGGGGCCAAAAACATTCAGTACTTC. This sequence encodes CASGYQGAKNIQYF.

This clonotype was found many times. V usage is TRBV15 and J usage is TRBJ2-6, with no clear D. Germline V gene sequence: CDR1 LNHNV, CDR2 YYDKDF (reference sequence). Trimming cost V 0 bases and J 0 bases, with 3 bases left between them. The CDR3 consists of 15 residues. CDR3 DNA: TGTGCCACCAGCAGAGAGACCTCTGGGGCCAACGTCCTGACTTTC. As protein: CATSRETSGANVLTF.

This clonotype was observed many times. The chain employs TRBV2 and TRBJ2-7; TRBD2 might be the D (6 bases). The germline CDR1 and CDR2 sequences are SNHLY and FYNNEI. This CDR3 region has 15 residues. The V gene lost 8 bases and the J gene lost 0 bases, with 17 bases spanning the gap. DNA for the CDR3: TGTGCCAGCCGCACAAGGGACGGGAGCTCCTACGAGCAGTACTTC. Residues: CASRTRDGSSYEQYF.

This clonotype was recorded many times. The rearrangement uses TRBV3-1 and TRBJ1-5; D is possibly TRBD1 (5 bases). V was cut by 1 base and J by 2 bases, with 15 bases left in between. Per germline, CDR1 LGHDT and CDR2 YNNKEL (reference sequence). This CDR3 has 17 residues. The CDR3 region has the DNA TGTGCCAGCAGCCAAGGTCCCCCAGGGTCGGGCAATCAGCCCCAGCATTTT. This translates into CASSQGPPGSGNQPQHF.

This clonotype was recorded many times. J is TRBJ2-1 and V is TRBV19, with 12 bases lining up with TRBD2. J was trimmed by 9 bases and V by 2 bases; bases with no gene match: 8. The germline CDR1 and CDR2 sequences are LNHDA and SQIVND (reference sequence). The CDR3 loop spans 16 amino acids. Written as DNA, the CDR3 is TGTGCCAGTAGTATAAGGCTAGCGGGAGGGATCGTTGAGCAGTTCTTC. Protein sequence: CASSIRLAGGIVEQFF. The entire variable domain, with the rest obtained from reference TRBV19 and TRBJ2-1, is as follows: DGGITQSPKYLFRKEGQNVTLSCEQNLNHDAMYWYRQDPGQGLRLIYYSQIVNDFQKGDIAEGYSVSREKKESFPLTVTSAQKNPTAFYLCASSIRLAGGIVEQFFGPGTRLTVL.

This clonotype was counted many times. The chain has TRBV6-6 and TRBJ2-3; 8 bases are a match to TRBD2. Germline CDR1 and CDR2: MNHNY and SVGAGI (reference sequence). J gave up 2 bases and V 0 bases, and 7 bases lay outside the gene matches. CDR3 length equals 17 residues. CDR3 protein: CASSYSNGGGFTDTQYF. The CDR3 region has the DNA TGTGCCAGCAGTTACTCGAACGGGGGGGGGTTCACAGATACGCAGTATTTT.

The table lists this clonotype with many counts. The chain is built from TRBV7-2 and TRBJ1-1; no clear D. The V and J ends lost 2 bases and 3 bases respectively, with 13 bases between them. The CDR3 is made up of 15 amino acids. Germline CDR1 is SGHTA and CDR2 is FQGNSA. The CDR3 DNA follows: TGTGCCAGCAGCTTAACCCTGGAGATGGACACTGAAGCTTTCTTT. It yields the protein CASSLTLEMDTEAFF.

At least ten counts were recorded for this clonotype. The chain has TRBV4-3 and TRBJ2-3; 7 nucleotides agree with TRBD2. The CDR3 spans 18 residues. Germline CDR1 is LGHNA and CDR2 is YSLEER. J lost 4 bases, V lost 0 bases, and 13 bases had no gene match. The CDR3: CASSQEWTSSSFSDTQYF. In DNA form, the CDR3 reads TGCGCCAGCAGCCAAGAGTGGACTAGTTCCTCATTCTCAGATACGCAGTATTTT.

In regard to this clonotype: This may be a read error, as it is one base from a much larger clone. The V and J genes are TRBV11-2 and TRBJ2-7, with D tentatively TRBD1 (6 bases). The CDR3 runs to 12 residues. Germline assignment: CDR1 SGHAT and CDR2 FQNNGV. V was clipped by 5 bases and J by 6 bases, with 11 bases between them. CDR3 protein: CASSNMTGEQYF. DNA for the CDR3: TGTGCCAGCAGCAATATGACAGGCGAGCAGTACTTC.

This clonotype has ten or more counts. The chain joins TRBV28 to TRBJ2-7; D might be TRBD1 or TRBD2, each matching 6 bases. Trimming cost V 6 bases and J 7 bases, with 13 bases left between them. Germline-derived CDR1 and CDR2 are MDHEN and SYDVKM. This CDR3 has 12 amino acids. Here the CDR3 reads CASRWGAGEQYF. CDR3 nucleotides: TGTGCCAGCAGGTGGGGGGCCGGGGAGCAGTACTTC.

This clonotype was observed many times. This chain connects TRBV11-2 to TRBJ2-7; D not resolved. The germline gives CDR1 SGHAT, CDR2 FQNNGV. The CDR3 covers 14 residues. Trimming removed 1 base from V and 2 bases from J, with 9 bases in between. CDR3 nucleotide sequence: TGTGCCAGCAGCTTAGGGCCTTCTCCCTACGAGCAGTACTTC. Translating it yields CASSLGPSPYEQYF.

Ten or more counts support this clonotype. This sequence joins TRBV21-1 and TRBJ1-1; the D call in the table, TRBD1, was not verified against the DNA. TRBV21-1 is termed a pseudogene. CDR3 length: 15 residues. The CDR3 region is CASSKAGTTKTEAFF. Written as DNA, the CDR3 is TGTGCCAGCAGCAAAGCCGGGACAACCAAGACTGAAGCTTTCTTT.

The rearrangement uses TRBV9 and TRBJ1-1; 9 bases agree with TRBD1. The CDR3 contains 15 residues. Trimming removed 2 bases from V and 0 bases from J; junction bases left unmatched: 2. Germline V CDR1 and CDR2: SGDLS, YYNGEE. The CDR3 bases are TGTGCCAGCAGCGTCGGGACAGGGATGAACACTGAAGCTTTCTTT. Translation: CASSVGTGMNTEAFF.

At least ten counts were recorded for this clonotype. This chain joins TRBV4-2 and TRBJ2-1, with TRBD2 identical over 7 bases. After removal of 4 bases from V and 9 bases from J, the junction contained 6 bases not matched to a gene. The germline V gene encodes CDR1 LGHNA and CDR2 YNFKEQ. The CDR3 is 13 residues long. The CDR3 region is CASSRGGGSEQFF. The CDR3 coding sequence is TGTGCCAGCAGCCGTGGGGGGGGGAGTGAGCAGTTCTTC.

This clonotype came up many times. V usage is TRBV20-1 and J usage is TRBJ2-7; D is uncertain. V dropped 3 bases and J dropped 3 bases, with 15 bases sitting between them. Germline CDR1 and CDR2: DFQATT and SNEGSKA (reference sequence). The CDR3 is 14 amino acids. CDR3 residues: CSARVSPPSYEQYF. The CDR3 DNA reads as TGCAGTGCTAGGGTGAGCCCTCCCAGCTACGAGCAGTACTTC.

This clonotype was observed at least ten times. This chain uses TRBV6-6 with TRBJ2-3; D remains ambiguous. V was shortened by 8 bases and J by 4 bases, with 4 bases between the two germline ends. The length of the CDR3 is 10 residues. The germline V gene encodes CDR1 MNHNY and CDR2 SVGAGI (reference sequence). CDR3 amino acids: CASGPDTQYF. The CDR3 nucleotides read TGTGCCAGCGGACCAGATACGCAGTATTTT.

This clonotype was detected many times. The V and J genes are TRBV5-1 and TRBJ1-6; TRBD1 is a possible D gene (5 bases). Germline lookup yields CDR1 SGHRS and CDR2 YFSETQ. The CDR3 is 19 amino acids. The ends were cut back, 1 base at V and 0 bases at J, with 17 bases in the middle. The CDR3, as DNA: TGCGCCAGCAGCTTGAACCCCCGCGACAGCAGCTCCTATAATTCACCCCTCCACTTT. Its protein product is CASSLNPRDSSSYNSPLHF.

The V and J genes are TRBV6-5 and TRBJ2-2; D is ambiguous. From germline, CDR1 is MNHEY and CDR2 SVGAGI. The CDR3 runs 18 residues. Trimming removed 0 bases at V and 6 bases at J, with 20 bases between. CDR3 DNA: TGTGCCAGCAGTTACTCTCTTTGGGGATCGAACTATGCCGGGGAGCTGTTTTTT. Amino acids: CASSYSLWGSNYAGELFF.

This clonotype was counted many times. The J gene is TRBJ2-1, the V gene TRBV5-5; tentatively, D is TRBD1 (6 bases). The CDR3 consists of 15 residues. Germline V gene sequence: CDR1 SGHKS, CDR2 YYEKEE (reference sequence). With 1 base removed from V and 5 bases from J, the gap between germline ends came to 13 bases. The CDR3 loop reads CASSLYRALNNEQFF. The CDR3 DNA reads TGTGCCAGCAGCTTGTACAGGGCTCTGAACAATGAGCAGTTCTTC.

This clonotype rates as medium-sized. The chain is built from TRBV30 and TRBJ1-1; the D gene is possibly TRBD1 (5 bases). The CDR3 runs 10 residues. Trimming removed 5 bases from V and 11 bases from J, with 12 bases in between. Germline V lookup: CDR1 GTSNPN, CDR2 SVGIG (reference sequence). The CDR3: CAWEGVGAFF. CDR3 nucleotides: TGTGCCTGGGAAGGGGTTGGGGCTTTCTTT.

At least ten counts were recorded for this clonotype. The chain has TRBV20-1 and TRBJ2-1, with 10 bases that match TRBD2. V shed 2 bases and J 3 bases; nucleotides not matched to a gene: 1. The CDR3 spans 14 residues. Germline V gene lookup returns CDR1 DFQATT and CDR2 SNEGSKA (reference sequence). The CDR3: CSARSSGSYNEQFF. The CDR3, as DNA: TGCAGTGCTAGATCTAGCGGGAGCTACAATGAGCAGTTCTTC.

This clonotype was counted ten times or more. CDR3: CASSIGRNTGELFF. CDR3 in DNA: TGTGCCAGTAGTATAGGTAGGAACACCGGGGAGCTGTTTTTT. The chain uses TRBV19 and TRBJ2-2; D remains unclear. The CDR3 totals 14 residues. Trimming pared 1 base from V and 1 base from J, leaving 4 bases between. Per the germline V gene, CDR1 is LNHDA and CDR2 is SQIVND (reference sequence).

This clonotype was picked up many times. This chain uses TRBV29-1 with TRBJ2-1; no reliable D call. Between the trimmed V and J ends, which lost 0 bases and 9 bases, there was a span of 9 bases. This CDR3 is built from 12 residues. Germline V CDR1 and CDR2: SQVTM, ANQGSEA. CDR3 DNA: TGCAGCGTTGAAGAAGACTCGACTGAGCAGTTCTTC. Protein product: CSVEEDSTEQFF.

A few counts support this clonotype. The CDR3 DNA follows: TGCGCCAGCAGCCATTACGCAGGGGACTACTACGAGCAGTACTTC. This sequence encodes CASSHYAGDYYEQYF. The gene calls are TRBV4-3 and TRBJ2-7, with D possibly matching TRBD2 (7 bases). V was trimmed by 3 bases and J by 3 bases, leaving 15 bases between them. The CDR3 is made up of 15 amino acids. Germline V gene data show CDR1 as LGHNA and CDR2 as YSLEER.

This clonotype was counted at least ten times. The chain carries TRBV27 and TRBJ2-2; 10 bases match TRBD2. There are 16 residues in the CDR3. Looked up from germline, CDR1 is MNHEY and CDR2 is SMNVEV (reference sequence). Losses at the gene ends were 4 bases for V and 5 bases for J; bases not matched to a gene: 7. CDR3: CASSSGAGGPTGELFF. CDR3 DNA: TGTGCCAGCAGTTCGGGAGCGGGAGGGCCTACCGGGGAGCTGTTTTTT.